These 26 T cell receptor beta chains share one sample of origin, sequenced in a study of response to subunit inactivated influenza vaccine. A single record per CDR3 protein comes from TCRdb applying MiXCR to the RT-PCR reads. The sample carries approximately 500,000 distinct CDR3 sequences, under 15% recorded once. Sequenced here: PBMCs from blood, sampled more than 35 days after vaccination. These receptors were taken from a man aged 50-59 years who received an inactivated influenza vaccine.

This clonotype was observed a few times. V usage is TRBV4-3 and J usage is TRBJ2-3; 10 bases align to TRBD2. The V gene end was trimmed by 3 bases and the J gene end by 4 bases; junction bases not matched to a gene: 7. This CDR3 is built from 16 residues. Germline V gives CDR1 LGHNA, CDR2 YSLEER. CDR3: CASSQTTSGLSDTQYF. The DNA of the CDR3 is TGCGCCAGCAGCCAGACGACTAGCGGGTTATCAGATACGCAGTATTTT.

In its sample, this clonotype was seen a few times. V gene TRBV15 combines with J gene TRBJ2-5; 7 nucleotides agree with TRBD1. V was pared by 1 base and J by 2 bases, with 7 bases of the junction left unmatched. Germline CDR1 reads LNHNV; CDR2 reads YYDKDF (reference sequence). The CDR3 is 16 amino acids. The CDR3 DNA sequence: TGTGCCACCAGCAGAGCCCCCCGGGACAGTCAAGAGACCCAGTACTTC. Its protein is CATSRAPRDSQETQYF.

This clonotype showed up many times. The V call is TRBV28, the J call TRBJ2-6, with a weak D call TRBD1 (6 bases). V gave up 8 bases and J gave up 0 bases, with 11 bases separating them. The germline gives CDR1 MDHEN, CDR2 SYDVKM. CDR3 length: 15 amino acids. The CDR3: CASSSTGSGANVLTF. The CDR3 nucleotides are TGTGCCAGCTCCTCGACAGGCTCTGGGGCCAACGTCCTGACTTTC.

This clonotype occurred a few times. The rearrangement links TRBV20-1 to TRBJ1-1, with D hard to call. CDR1 is DFQATT, CDR2 SNEGSKA, per germline (reference sequence). The length of the CDR3 is 15 residues. The V and J ends lost 0 bases and 1 base respectively, with 12 bases between them. DNA for the CDR3: TGCAGTGCTAGAGATACAATGGCGAGGAACACTGAAGCTTTCTTT. As protein: CSARDTMARNTEAFF.

The genes are TRBV20-1 and TRBJ2-1; perhaps D is TRBD1 or TRBD2 (6 bases each). CDR3 length: 12 residues. CDR1 DFQATT and CDR2 SNEGSKA come from the germline V gene (reference sequence). Trimming took off 1 base at V and 9 bases at J, with 10 bases between the two ends. The DNA of the CDR3 is TGCAGTGCTAGAGTCGGGGGCCCTGAGCAGTTCTTC. It encodes CSARVGGPEQFF.

The rearrangement uses TRBV28 and TRBJ2-7, with 8 bases fitting TRBD1. The CDR3 contains 15 residues. The germline V gene has CDR1 MDHEN and CDR2 SYDVKM. The V gene end was trimmed by 4 bases and the J gene end by 4 bases; junction bases not matched to a gene: 9. The DNA for the CDR3 is TGTGCCAGCAGTTCCGCGGACAGGGTGAAGTACGAGCAGTACTTC. Its protein product is CASSSADRVKYEQYF.

This clonotype appeared many times. The genes are TRBV15 and TRBJ2-7, with 8 bases matching TRBD1. The CDR3 is 15 residues long. V dropped 3 bases and J dropped 3; count of bases not matched to a gene: 7. Germline CDR1 and CDR2: LNHNV and YYDKDF (reference sequence). The CDR3 sequence is CATSSGQGSSYEQYF. The CDR3 DNA reads TGTGCCACCAGCAGTGGACAGGGCTCAAGCTACGAGCAGTACTTC.

This clonotype was detected only a few times. The V gene is TRBV5-1, the J gene TRBJ2-5; the D gene is possibly TRBD1 (7 bases). The ends were cut back, 1 base at V and 2 bases at J, with 12 bases in the middle. The CDR3 totals 15 residues. CDR1 is SGHRS, CDR2 YFSETQ, per germline. For the CDR3, the DNA is TGCGCCAGCAGCTTGATGGGGGGACAGCAAGAGACCCAGTACTTC. Residues: CASSLMGGQQETQYF. Full variable domain (remainder filled in from reference TRBV5-1 and TRBJ2-5): KAGVTQTPRYLIKTRGQQVTLSCSPISGHRSVSWYQQTPGQGLQFLFEYFSETQRNKGNFPGRFSGRQFSNSRSEMNVSTLELGDSALYLCASSLMGGQQETQYFGPGTRLLVL.

This clonotype was seen only a few times. V is TRBV5-1 and J is TRBJ1-4; D is possibly TRBD1 (6 bases). Between the trimmed V and J ends, which lost 4 bases and 3 bases, there was a span of 10 bases. Germline assignment: CDR1 SGHRS and CDR2 YFSETQ. The CDR3 runs to 14 residues. DNA of the CDR3: TGCGCCAGCAGCGGAGGACAGCCTAATGAAAAACTGTTTTTT. This sequence encodes CASSGGQPNEKLFF.

At least ten counts were recorded for this clonotype. In DNA form, the CDR3 reads TGTGCCAGCAGTTTAGTAGCGACCTCCTACGAGCAGTACTTC. Translating it yields CASSLVATSYEQYF. This chain links TRBV12-3 or TRBV12-4 with TRBJ2-7; D is perhaps TRBD2 (5 bases). The CDR3 loop spans 14 amino acids. The V and J ends lost 1 base and 0 bases respectively, with 7 bases between them.

This clonotype was observed a handful of times. V gene TRBV6-2 or TRBV6-3 combines with J gene TRBJ1-5; D gene ambiguous. Trimming took off 2 bases at V and 5 bases at J, with 13 bases between the two ends. The CDR3 spans 15 residues. The germline V gene encodes CDR1 MNHEY and CDR2 SVGEGT. The CDR3 protein is CASSYVQVGDQPQHF. As DNA, the CDR3 is TGTGCCAGCAGTTACGTTCAGGTCGGGGATCAGCCCCAGCATTTT.

This clonotype was detected a few times. This chain connects TRBV4-2 to TRBJ2-1, with D perhaps being TRBD1 or TRBD2 (5 bases each). Trimming shortened V by 1 base and J by 7 bases, and 17 bases separated the two germline ends. Germline loops: CDR1 LGHNA, CDR2 YNFKEQ. The CDR3 length is 16 residues. CDR3 bases: TGTGCCAGCAGCCAAGGCTCTGGGGGAGTGAGAAATGAGCAGTTCTTC. Translating it yields CASSQGSGGVRNEQFF.

This clonotype was seen a single time. The chain employs TRBV2 and TRBJ1-2; perhaps TRBD1 as D (6 bases). The V gene's germline CDR1 is SNHLY and CDR2 FYNNEI. The CDR3 spans 18 residues. The V end lost 6 bases, the J end lost 2 bases, and 25 bases lay between the germline ends. Here the CDR3 DNA reads TGTGCCAGCAGCGCGACCGCCTTCACAAACAGGGAAAACTATGGCTACACCTTC. Residues: CASSATAFTNRENYGYTF.

This clonotype was detected a few times. V gene TRBV4-3 combines with J gene TRBJ2-1, with 9 bases matching TRBD2. This CDR3 contains 17 residues. Unmatched junction bases numbered 11, after V lost 0 bases and J lost 8 bases. CDR1 and CDR2 from the germline V gene are LGHNA and YSLEER. CDR3 region: CASSQDSLAGSWYEQFF. Here the CDR3 DNA reads TGCGCCAGCAGCCAAGATTCCCTAGCGGGGTCTTGGTATGAGCAGTTCTTC.

This clonotype was observed a handful of times. J is TRBJ2-7 and V is TRBV10-3, with 10 bases aligning to TRBD2. The germline gives CDR1 ENHRY, CDR2 SYGVKD. The CDR3 runs 15 residues. Trimming removed 10 bases from V and 1 base from J; junction bases left unmatched: 10. This chain's CDR3 is CATSLAGGGSYEQYF. CDR3 coding DNA: TGTGCCACTTCGTTAGCGGGAGGTGGGTCCTACGAGCAGTACTTC.

The chain joins TRBV6-1 to TRBJ1-1, with D uncertain. Trimming took 5 bases from V and 7 from J, leaving 14 bases between them. Per the germline V gene, CDR1 is MNHNS and CDR2 is SASEGT. The CDR3 is 13 amino acids. In nucleotides, the CDR3 is TGTGCCAGCAGTCCGACGTGGGTGGGTGAAGCTTTCTTT. Translating it yields CASSPTWVGEAFF.

This chain uses TRBV12-5 with TRBJ2-2, with D unclear. V dropped 1 base and J dropped 8 bases, with 5 bases sitting between them. Germline loops: CDR1 LGHNT, CDR2 FRNRAP. This CDR3 is 12 amino acids long. The CDR3 coding sequence is TGTGCTAGTGGTTTGGCGTTGGGGGAGCTGTTTTTT. Translation gives CASGLALGELFF.

This chain joins TRBV4-3 and TRBJ1-1; D ambiguous. The germline V gene encodes CDR1 LGHNA and CDR2 YSLEER. The CDR3 runs to 15 residues. V lost 0 bases and J lost 0, with 8 bases in between. The CDR3 sequence is CASSQDSALNTEAFF. The CDR3 bases are TGCGCCAGCAGCCAAGATAGCGCCCTGAACACTGAAGCTTTCTTT.

The V call is TRBV7-9, the J call TRBJ2-3; 8 nucleotides match TRBD2. V lost 5 bases, J lost 4 bases, and 8 bases stayed unmatched. The CDR3 consists of 15 residues. Germline values: CDR1 SEHNR, CDR2 FQNEAQ (reference sequence). The CDR3 bases are TGTGCCAGCAGCACAGCGGGAGTCACAGCAGATACGCAGTATTTT. Translated: CASSTAGVTADTQYF.

Only a few counts were recorded for this clonotype. The V and J genes are TRBV10-3 and TRBJ1-1, with TRBD1 matching over 7 bases. The CDR3 is 14 residues long. The germline gives CDR1 ENHRY, CDR2 SYGVKD. The ends lost 6 bases at V and 1 base at J; junction bases unmatched: 5. The CDR3 DNA reads TGTGCCATCAGACAGGGACAGAAGAACACTGAAGCTTTCTTT. Translated: CAIRQGQKNTEAFF.

This clonotype showed up just a few times. This sequence joins TRBV4-2 and TRBJ2-3; possible D gene TRBD2, 5 bases. Germline CDR1 is LGHNA and CDR2 is YNFKEQ. The CDR3 covers 14 residues. Trimming removed 1 base from V and 3 bases from J, with 8 bases in between. The CDR3 loop is CASSQGWETDTQYF. CDR3 nucleotide sequence: TGTGCCAGCAGCCAAGGTTGGGAGACAGATACGCAGTATTTT.

Many counts were recorded for this clonotype. The rearrangement uses TRBV5-1 and TRBJ2-2; 10 nucleotides line up with TRBD1. Germline loops: CDR1 SGHRS, CDR2 YFSETQ. There are 17 residues in the CDR3. After removal of 4 bases from V and 0 bases from J, the junction contained 6 bases not matched to a gene. The CDR3 DNA reads TGCGCCAGCAGCATGCAGACAGGGGGCACGAACACCGGGGAGCTGTTTTTT. It codes for CASSMQTGGTNTGELFF. Supplemented by reference TRBV5-1 and TRBJ2-2, the full variable domain reads KAGVTQTPRYLIKTRGQQVTLSCSPISGHRSVSWYQQTPGQGLQFLFEYFSETQRNKGNFPGRFSGRQFSNSRSEMNVSTLELGDSALYLCASSMQTGGTNTGELFFGEGSRLTVL.

This clonotype has only a few counts. CDR3 coding DNA: TGCGCCAGCAGCAACGACAGCAGCTCCTACGAGCAGTACTTC. This encodes CASSNDSSSYEQYF. The V gene is TRBV5-1, the J gene TRBJ2-7, with D perhaps TRBD1 (5 bases). The CDR3 runs to 14 residues. Germline values: CDR1 SGHRS, CDR2 YFSETQ. V was cut by 4 bases and J by 0 bases, with 11 bases left in between.

The table lists this clonotype with many counts. The rearrangement links TRBV29-1 to TRBJ2-5; D uncertain. Between the trimmed V and J ends, which lost 1 base and 5 bases, there was a span of 11 bases. This CDR3 is 13 amino acids long. CDR1 is SQVTM, CDR2 ANQGSEA, per germline. Written as DNA, the CDR3 is TGCAGCGTTGAAGGGCACCCCGGGGAGACCCAGTACTTC. Its translation is CSVEGHPGETQYF.

This clonotype was found a few times. The genes are TRBV6-2 or TRBV6-3 and TRBJ2-6; D unclear. The germline V gene has CDR1 MNHEY and CDR2 SVGEGT. This CDR3 has 13 residues. Trimming removed 10 bases at V and 0 bases at J, with 7 bases between. CDR3 protein: CATQDSGANVLTF. CDR3 DNA: TGTGCCACCCAGGACTCTGGGGCCAACGTCCTGACTTTC.

The chain links TRBV20-1 to TRBJ1-5, with 10 bases fitting TRBD1. CDR3 length equals 15 residues. Trimming cost V 6 bases and J 3 bases; bases outside gene matches: 8. CDR1 and CDR2 from the germline V gene are DFQATT and SNEGSKA (reference sequence). CDR3 residues: CSANGGTGVNQPQHF. In DNA form, the CDR3 reads TGCAGTGCCAACGGAGGGACAGGGGTCAATCAGCCCCAGCATTTT.